This T cell receptor (beta chain) appears in the sequencing data of a study of PD-1 blockade in classical Hodgkin lymphoma. V gave up 1 base and J gave up 3 bases, with 10 bases separating them. CDR1 and CDR2 from the germline V gene are SGHAT and FQNNGV. CDR3 length equals 14 residues. There was relapse after autologous stem cell transplantation in every patient, and there was variation in brentuximab vedotin exposure. Generated by immunoSEQ multiplex PCR, the TCRdb table keeps only in-frame clones and is missing some. This sample has under 75,000 clones; approximately 90% occur once, and the top ten carry under 7%.

This TCR was sampled from a human donor with classical Hodgkin lymphoma. Sequenced material: peripheral blood mononuclear cells (PBMCs), taken before the second cycle of nivolumab. The V and J genes are TRBV11-2 and TRBJ2-7, with TRBD1 as a possible D gene (5 bases). The DNA for the CDR3 is TGTGCCAGCAGCTTAGGCAGGGCCCTCTACGAGCAGTACTTC. Protein sequence: CASSLGRALYEQYF.